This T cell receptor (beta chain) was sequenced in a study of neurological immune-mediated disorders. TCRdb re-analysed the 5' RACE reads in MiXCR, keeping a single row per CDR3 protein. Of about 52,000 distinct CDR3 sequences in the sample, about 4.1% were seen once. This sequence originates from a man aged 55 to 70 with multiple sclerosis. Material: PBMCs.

The CDR3 spells CSARWGNQPQHF. CDR3 sequence (DNA): TGCAGTGCTAGATGGGGGAATCAGCCCCAGCATTTT. The gene calls are TRBV20-1 and TRBJ1-5; maybe TRBD1 (5 bases). The CDR3 is made up of 12 amino acids. The germline gives CDR1 DFQATT, CDR2 SNEGSKA (reference sequence). V was trimmed by 2 bases and J by 4 bases, leaving 6 bases between them.